A selection of T cell receptor beta chains follows, all from one sample in a study of cytomegalovirus exposure and HLA in healthy donors. TCRdb's table, derived via immunoSEQ multiplex PCR, lists solely in-frame clones and lacks some. The sample contains 150,000 to 200,000 clones, about 80% of which appear only once. The material sequenced was PBMCs. Source of these receptors: a woman aged 40-49 years in good health and CMV-seronegative. The CDR3 runs from the conserved cysteine through the conserved F or W. Each record gives: V gene, J gene, clone size, CDR3 protein. The size of a clone is reported for some rows only, either as once, few or many, or as a class for expanded clones.

TRBV19	TRBJ1-3	-	CASSISVSGNTIYF
TRBV28	TRBJ2-7	-	CASSYPGLAGDKQYF
TRBV19	TRBJ1-5	-	CASSSRSLGLRVGNQPQHF
TRBV15	TRBJ2-1	-	CATSRSGLINNEQFF
TRBV6-5	TRBJ1-5	-	CASSSPGQGEKQPQHF
TRBV5-1	TRBJ1-1	-	CASSLTTDNTEAFF
TRBV7-2	TRBJ2-7	-	CASSRRQGTYEQYF
TRBV28	TRBJ2-7	-	CASTSPAEARGTYF
TRBV5-6	TRBJ2-5	-	CASSWAPGEGQYF
TRBV13	TRBJ2-3	few	CASSLGQGTDTQYF
TRBV6-1	TRBJ2-7	few	CASSEDISGGQYF
TRBV6-4	TRBJ1-2	-	CASSPHSDTVINGYTF
TRBV6-1	TRBJ2-5	-	CASSGKETQYF
TRBV19	TRBJ2-7	once	CASTPGGSAYEQYF
TRBV7-2	TRBJ2-3	few	CASSLLGLAGSGDTQYF
TRBV28	TRBJ2-1	-	CASSFFGRSPREQFF
TRBV7-6	TRBJ1-1	-	CASSLVPGGMTEAFF
TRBV28	TRBJ1-1	-	CASSLTGVPWEAFF
TRBV11-2	TRBJ2-2	few	CASSLAPSLAGGAGELFF
TRBV5-1	TRBJ1-2	few	CASSLGDRGAYGYTF
TRBV29-1	TRBJ2-5	once	CSVVPTGQETQYF
TRBV12-5	TRBJ2-6	-	CASGLVLGGRHSGANVLTF
TRBV5-1	TRBJ2-1	-	CASSLVRASGSNDEQFF